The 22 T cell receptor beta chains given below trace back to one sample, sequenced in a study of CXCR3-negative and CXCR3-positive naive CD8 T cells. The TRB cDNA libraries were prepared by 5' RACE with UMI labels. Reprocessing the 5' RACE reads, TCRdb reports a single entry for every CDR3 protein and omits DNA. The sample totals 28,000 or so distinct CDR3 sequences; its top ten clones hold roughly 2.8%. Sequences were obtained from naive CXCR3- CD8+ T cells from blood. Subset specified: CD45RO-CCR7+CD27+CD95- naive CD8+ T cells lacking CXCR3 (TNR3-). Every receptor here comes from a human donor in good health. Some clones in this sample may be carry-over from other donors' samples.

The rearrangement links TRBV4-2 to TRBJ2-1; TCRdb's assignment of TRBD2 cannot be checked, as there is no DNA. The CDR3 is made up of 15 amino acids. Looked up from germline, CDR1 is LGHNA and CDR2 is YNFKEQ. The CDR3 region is CASSQVAGSYNEQFF.

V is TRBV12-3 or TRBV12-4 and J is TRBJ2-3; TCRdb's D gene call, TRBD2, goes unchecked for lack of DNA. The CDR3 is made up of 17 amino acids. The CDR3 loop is CASSRTSGGKSTDTQYF.

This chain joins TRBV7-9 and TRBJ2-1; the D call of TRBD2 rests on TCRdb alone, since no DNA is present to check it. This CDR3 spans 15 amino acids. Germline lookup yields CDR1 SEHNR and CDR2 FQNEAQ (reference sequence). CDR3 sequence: CASSLITSGDNEQFF.

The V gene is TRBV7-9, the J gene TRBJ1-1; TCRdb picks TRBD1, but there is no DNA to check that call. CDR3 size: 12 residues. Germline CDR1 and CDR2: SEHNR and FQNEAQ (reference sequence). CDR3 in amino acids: CASWTDANEAFF.

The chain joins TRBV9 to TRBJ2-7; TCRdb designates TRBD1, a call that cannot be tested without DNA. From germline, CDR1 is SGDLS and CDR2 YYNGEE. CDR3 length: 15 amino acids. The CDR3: CASSARTGVDYEQYF.

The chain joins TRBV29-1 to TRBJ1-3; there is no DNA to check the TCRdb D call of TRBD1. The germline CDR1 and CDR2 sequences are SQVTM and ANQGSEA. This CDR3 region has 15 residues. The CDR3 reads CSVEDLDRGGNTIYF. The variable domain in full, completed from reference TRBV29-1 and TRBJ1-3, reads SAVISQKPSRDICQRGTSLTIQCQVDSQVTMMFWYRQQPGQSLTLIATANQGSEATYESGFVIDKFPISRPNLTFSTLTVSNMSPEDSSIYLCSVEDLDRGGNTIYFGEGSWLTVV.

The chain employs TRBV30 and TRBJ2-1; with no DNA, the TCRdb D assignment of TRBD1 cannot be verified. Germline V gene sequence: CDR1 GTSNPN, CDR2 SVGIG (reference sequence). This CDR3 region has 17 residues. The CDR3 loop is CAWTAAPAAISYNEQFF.

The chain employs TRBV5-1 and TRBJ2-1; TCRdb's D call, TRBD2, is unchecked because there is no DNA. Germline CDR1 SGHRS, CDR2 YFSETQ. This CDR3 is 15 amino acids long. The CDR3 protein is CASSLGSGGNNEQFF.

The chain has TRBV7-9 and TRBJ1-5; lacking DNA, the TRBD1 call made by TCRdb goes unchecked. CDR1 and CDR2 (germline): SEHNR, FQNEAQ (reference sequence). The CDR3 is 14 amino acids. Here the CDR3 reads CASSRGGSNQPQHF. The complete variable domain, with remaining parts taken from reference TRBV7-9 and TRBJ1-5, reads DTGVSQNPRHKITKRGQNVTFRCDPISEHNRLYWYRQTLGQGPEFLTYFQNEAQLEKSRLLSDRFSAERPKGSFSTLEIQRTEQGDSAMYLCASSRGGSNQPQHFGDGTRLSIL.

CDR3 loop: CASSLFGRAHEQYF. This chain joins TRBV7-3 and TRBJ2-7; TCRdb designates TRBD2, a call that cannot be tested without DNA. CDR3 length equals 14 residues. Germline CDR1 SGHTA, CDR2 FQGTGA. Complete variable domain (other parts from reference TRBV7-3 and TRBJ2-7): GAGVSQTPSNKVTEKGKYVELRCDPISGHTALYWYRQSLGQGPEFLIYFQGTGAADDSGLPNDRFFAVRPEGSVSTLKIQRTERGDSAVYLCASSLFGRAHEQYFGPGTRLTVT.

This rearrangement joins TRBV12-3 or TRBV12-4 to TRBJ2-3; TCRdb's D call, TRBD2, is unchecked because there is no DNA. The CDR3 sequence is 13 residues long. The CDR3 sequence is CASSYGTGNTQYF.

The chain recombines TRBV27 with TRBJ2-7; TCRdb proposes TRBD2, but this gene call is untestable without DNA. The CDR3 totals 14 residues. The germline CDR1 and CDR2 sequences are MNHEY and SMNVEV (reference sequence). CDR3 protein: CASSSGWVSEEQYF.

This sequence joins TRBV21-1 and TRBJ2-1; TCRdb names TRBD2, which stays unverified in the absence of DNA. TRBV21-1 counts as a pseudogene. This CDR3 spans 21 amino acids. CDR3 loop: CASSREGVRPFYPSSYNEQFF.

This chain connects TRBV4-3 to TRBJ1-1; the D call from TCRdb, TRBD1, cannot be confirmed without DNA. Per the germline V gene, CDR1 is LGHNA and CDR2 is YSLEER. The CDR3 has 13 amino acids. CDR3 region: CASSPQGGTEAFF.

The chain's CDR3 is CASSYSRLALYNEQFF. The gene calls are TRBV6-5 and TRBJ2-1; TCRdb returns TRBD2, unconfirmable since there is no DNA. This CDR3 has 16 amino acids. CDR1 and CDR2 (germline): MNHEY, SVGAGI.

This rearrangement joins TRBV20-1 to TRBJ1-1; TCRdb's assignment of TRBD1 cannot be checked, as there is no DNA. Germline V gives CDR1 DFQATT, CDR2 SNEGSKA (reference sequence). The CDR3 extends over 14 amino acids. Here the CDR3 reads CSASPPGRTTEAFF.

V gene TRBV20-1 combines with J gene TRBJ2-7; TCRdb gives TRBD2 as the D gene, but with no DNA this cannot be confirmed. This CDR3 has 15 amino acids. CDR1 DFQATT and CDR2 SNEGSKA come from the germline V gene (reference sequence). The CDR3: CSARGLAFFSYEQYF.

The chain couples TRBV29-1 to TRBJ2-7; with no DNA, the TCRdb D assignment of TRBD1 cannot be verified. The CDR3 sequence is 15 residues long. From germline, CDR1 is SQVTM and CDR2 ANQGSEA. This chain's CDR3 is CSVEDQTGSSYEQYF.

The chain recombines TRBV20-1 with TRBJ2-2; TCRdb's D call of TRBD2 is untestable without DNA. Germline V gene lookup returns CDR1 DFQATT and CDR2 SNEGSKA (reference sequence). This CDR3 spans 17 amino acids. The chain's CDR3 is CSARDLLAGANTGELFF.

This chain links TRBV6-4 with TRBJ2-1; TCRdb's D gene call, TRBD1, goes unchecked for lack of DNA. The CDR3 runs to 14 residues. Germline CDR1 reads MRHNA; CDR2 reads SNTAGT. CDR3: CASSDSGTANEQFF.

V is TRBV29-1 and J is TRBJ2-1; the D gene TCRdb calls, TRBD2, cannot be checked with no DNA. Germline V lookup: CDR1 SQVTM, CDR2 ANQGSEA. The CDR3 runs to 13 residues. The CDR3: CSAWQGGGNEQFF.

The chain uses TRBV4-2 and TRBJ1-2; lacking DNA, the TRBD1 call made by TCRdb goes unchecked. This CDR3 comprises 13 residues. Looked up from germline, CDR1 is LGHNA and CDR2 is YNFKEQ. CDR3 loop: CASSQDRGYGYTF.